Listed here are 26 T cell receptor beta chains from one sample, sequenced in a study of blood T cell repertoires in COVID-19. The protocol was immunoSEQ multiplex PCR, while the TCRdb copy is restricted to in-frame clones and leaves out a portion. The sample carries approximately 300,000 clones, 90% to 95% recorded once. The sample comprised PBMCs or T cells enriched from blood (not recorded which). The receptors here all came from a woman aged 25 to 39 who had been exposed to COVID-19.

V usage is TRBV24-1 and J usage is TRBJ1-2; 7 bases are a match to TRBD1. Losses at the gene ends were 0 bases for V and 4 bases for J; bases not matched to a gene: 13. The CDR3 extends over 18 amino acids. Looked up from germline, CDR1 is KGHDR and CDR2 is SFDVKD. CDR3 bases: TGTGCCACCAGTGATTTGCTCGCCCGGGACAGAAACCTCTATGGCTACACCTTC. Its protein product is CATSDLLARDRNLYGYTF.

The V and J genes are TRBV2 and TRBJ2-1, with TRBD2 matching over 8 bases. The CDR3 length is 16 residues. Germline loops: CDR1 SNHLY, CDR2 FYNNEI. V gave up 1 base and J gave up 8 bases; unmatched junction bases: 10. CDR3 bases: TGTGCCAGCAGTGAAGAGGTAGCGGGGCGTCGGTATGAGCAGTTCTTC. Residues: CASSEEVAGRRYEQFF.

The rearrangement joins TRBV6-1 to TRBJ1-5; tentative D call: TRBD1 (6 bases). Germline assignment: CDR1 MNHNS and CDR2 SASEGT. This CDR3 is built from 15 residues. The V end was cut by 0 bases, the J end by 4 bases, with 10 bases between. The CDR3 DNA is TGTGCCAGCAGTGAAGCACAGGGCCTAAATCAGCCCCAGCATTTT. It yields the protein CASSEAQGLNQPQHF.

This clone has just one count. The chain carries TRBV4-2 and TRBJ1-5; 8 bases are shared with TRBD1. J gave up 3 bases and V 5 bases, and 6 bases lay outside the gene matches. Germline loops: CDR1 LGHNA, CDR2 YNFKEQ. The length of the CDR3 is 15 residues. CDR3 in amino acids: CASSLRQGSNQPQHF. The DNA for the CDR3 is TGTGCCAGCAGCTTGCGACAGGGGTCCAATCAGCCCCAGCATTTT.

The chain is built from TRBV30 and TRBJ1-2, with D unclear. The CDR3 spans 12 residues. Looked up from germline, CDR1 is GTSNPN and CDR2 is SVGIG (reference sequence). With 2 bases removed from V and 5 bases from J, the gap between germline ends came to 9 bases. The CDR3 region is CAWSISVYGYTF. In DNA form, the CDR3 reads TGTGCCTGGAGTATCTCGGTTTATGGCTACACCTTC.

The CDR3 DNA follows: TGTGCCACCAGTGGTGGGGGCAGGGGAAATGACTATGGCTACACCTTC. Its translation: CATSGGGRGNDYGYTF. The chain couples TRBV24-1 to TRBJ1-2; tentatively, D is TRBD1 (6 bases). The V end was cut by 5 bases, the J end by 3 bases, with 18 bases between. This CDR3 region has 16 residues. Germline V gene lookup returns CDR1 KGHDR and CDR2 SFDVKD.

The CDR3 is CASSEVVAASYEQYF. CDR3 sequence (DNA): TGTGCCAGCAGTGAAGTGGTAGCGGCCTCCTACGAGCAGTACTTC. V and J are TRBV6-1 and TRBJ2-7; D might be TRBD2 (6 bases). With 1 base removed from V and 0 bases from J, the gap between germline ends came to 10 bases. CDR3 length: 15 amino acids. Germline values: CDR1 MNHNS, CDR2 SASEGT.

This clone was picked up one time. The V gene is TRBV7-2, the J gene TRBJ2-1; TRBD1 matches at 8 bases. CDR1 and CDR2 (germline): SGHTA, FQGNSA. The CDR3 runs 18 residues. The V gene end was trimmed by 1 base and the J gene end by 4 bases; junction bases not matched to a gene: 12. CDR3: CASSLGTGFFVGYNEQFF. The CDR3 DNA follows: TGTGCCAGCAGCTTAGGGACAGGGTTTTTCGTTGGGTACAATGAGCAGTTCTTC. Looking up the rest from reference TRBV7-2 and TRBJ2-1 gives the full variable domain: GAGVSQSPSNKVTEKGKDVELRCDPISGHTALYWYRQSLGQGLEFLIYFQGNSAPDKSGLPSDRFSAERTGGSVSTLTIQRTQQEDSAVYLCASSLGTGFFVGYNEQFFGPGTRLTVL.

V and J are TRBV6-5 and TRBJ1-1, with D tentatively TRBD1 (5 bases). CDR3 length: 15 residues. Germline CDR1 is MNHEY and CDR2 is SVGAGI. V was pared by 0 bases and J by 0 bases, with 8 bases between. CDR3 bases: TGTGCCAGCAGTTACTCGCCCAGGGTGAACACTGAAGCTTTCTTT. Translation: CASSYSPRVNTEAFF.

The CDR3 here is CASGTRNRETPRTNEKLFF. CDR3 DNA: TGTGCTAGTGGCACGCGAAACAGAGAAACGCCTCGAACTAATGAAAAACTGTTTTTT. V and J are TRBV12-5 and TRBJ1-4; D is undetermined. V was cut by 6 bases and J by 1 base, with 24 bases left in between. The CDR3 has 19 residues. CDR1 and CDR2 from the germline V gene are LGHNT and FRNRAP.

This chain joins TRBV5-1 and TRBJ1-6; 9 bases fit TRBD1. The trim removed 0 bases at V and 2 bases at J, leaving 6 bases unmatched. The germline gives CDR1 SGHRS, CDR2 YFSETQ. The CDR3 totals 18 residues. The CDR3 nucleotides read TGCGCCAGCAGCTTGGGGAATACAGGGGGCACCTATAATTCACCCCTCCACTTT. It is translated as CASSLGNTGGTYNSPLHF.

Ten or more counts support this clone. The V gene is TRBV11-2, the J gene TRBJ1-2, with a weak D call TRBD1 (5 bases). In germline, CDR1 is SGHAT, CDR2 FQNNGV. V lost 11 bases and J lost 5, with 18 bases in between. The CDR3 has 13 amino acids. The CDR3 spells CAGGDGTIYGYTF. CDR3 DNA sequence: TGTGCCGGGGGGGACGGGACCATTTATGGCTACACCTTC.

This chain uses TRBV9 with TRBJ2-3, with D possibly being TRBD1 (5 bases). This CDR3 spans 14 amino acids. The V gene lost 6 bases and the J gene lost 1 base, with 12 bases spanning the gap. CDR1 is SGDLS and CDR2 is YYNGEE in the germline V gene. CDR3 bases: TGTGCCAGCACCTTAGACAGCCGCACAGATACGCAGTATTTT. The encoded protein is CASTLDSRTDTQYF.

The V call is TRBV5-1, the J call TRBJ2-5; 10 bases fit TRBD2. V gave up 0 bases and J gave up 2 bases; unmatched junction bases: 1. The V gene's germline CDR1 is SGHRS and CDR2 YFSETQ. This CDR3 comprises 15 residues. CDR3 coding DNA: TGCGCCAGCAGCTTGGGGACTAGCGGACAAGAGACCCAGTACTTC. Protein sequence: CASSLGTSGQETQYF. The whole variable domain, filled in from reference TRBV5-1 and TRBJ2-5, reads KAGVTQTPRYLIKTRGQQVTLSCSPISGHRSVSWYQQTPGQGLQFLFEYFSETQRNKGNFPGRFSGRQFSNSRSEMNVSTLELGDSALYLCASSLGTSGQETQYFGPGTRLLVL.

The chain employs TRBV6-5 and TRBJ1-2; 10 bases fit TRBD1. This CDR3 contains 13 residues. CDR1 is MNHEY and CDR2 is SVGAGI in the germline V gene. The J segment lost 7 bases and the V segment lost 6 bases, leaving 5 bases of the junction unmatched. The CDR3 loop is CASRRQGAGGYTF. The CDR3 nucleotides are TGTGCCAGCAGACGACAGGGGGCGGGTGGCTACACCTTC.

This clone was picked up one time. The chain has TRBV6-4 and TRBJ2-3; 8 nucleotides match TRBD1. The length of the CDR3 is 13 residues. Trimming at V came to 10 bases and at J to 2 bases, leaving 5 bases not matched to a gene. CDR1 MRHNA and CDR2 SNTAGT come from the germline V gene. CDR3 sequence reads: CATADRDTDTQYF. CDR3 DNA: TGTGCCACCGCGGACAGGGACACAGATACGCAGTATTTT.

V usage is TRBV6-5 and J usage is TRBJ2-7, with 9 bases identical to TRBD1. V lost 0 bases, J lost 4 bases, and 4 bases stayed unmatched. Germline V gene data show CDR1 as MNHEY and CDR2 as SVGAGI. CDR3 length: 15 amino acids. CDR3 bases: TGTGCCAGCAGTTACTCGGGGGACAGGGTGTACGAGCAGTACTTC. This sequence encodes CASSYSGDRVYEQYF.

The chain joins TRBV4-3 to TRBJ2-7, with 8 positions matching TRBD2. The junction had 8 bases not matched to a gene; V was cut back by 1 base and J by 6 bases. CDR3 size: 15 residues. Germline CDR1 is LGHNA and CDR2 is YSLEER. The CDR3 protein is CASSQGPLAASEQYF. CDR3 sequence (DNA): TGCGCCAGCAGCCAAGGACCACTAGCGGCTTCCGAGCAGTACTTC.

This clone was seen only a few times. This chain links TRBV19 with TRBJ1-5; D is unclear. CDR1 and CDR2 (germline): LNHDA, SQIVND (reference sequence). This CDR3 spans 13 amino acids. Trimming pared 6 bases from V and 7 bases from J, leaving 13 bases between. CDR3 in amino acids: CASRQVLWQPQHF. For the CDR3, the DNA is TGTGCCAGTAGGCAGGTTTTATGGCAGCCCCAGCATTTT. Full variable domain (outside the CDR3, taken from reference TRBV19 and TRBJ1-5): DGGITQSPKYLFRKEGQNVTLSCEQNLNHDAMYWYRQDPGQGLRLIYYSQIVNDFQKGDIAEGYSVSREKKESFPLTVTSAQKNPTAFYLCASRQVLWQPQHFGDGTRLSIL.

The J gene is TRBJ1-1, the V gene TRBV9, with 9 bases aligning to TRBD1. Losses at the gene ends were 1 base for V and 5 bases for J; bases not matched to a gene: 6. The CDR3 sequence is 15 residues long. Germline CDR1 reads SGDLS; CDR2 reads YYNGEE. The CDR3 nucleotides read TGTGCCAGCAGCGTAAAGGACAGGGGCAGAACTGAAGCTTTCTTT. Its protein is CASSVKDRGRTEAFF.

The V and J genes are TRBV12-5 and TRBJ1-4; unclear D gene. CDR1 LGHNT and CDR2 FRNRAP come from the germline V gene. The CDR3 runs 16 residues. V was cut by 7 bases and J by 4 bases, with 19 bases left in between. CDR3 nucleotides: TGTGCTAGTGTCCAAAACGCGATCGGAGTTAATGAAAAACTGTTTTTT. The encoded protein is CASVQNAIGVNEKLFF.

The chain's CDR3 is CASSPLGRGSPLHF. Here the CDR3 DNA reads TGTGCCAGCTCACCACTTGGCAGGGGTTCACCCCTCCACTTT. V gene TRBV18 combines with J gene TRBJ1-6; TRBD1 is a possible D gene (6 bases). Trimming pared 1 base from V and 9 bases from J, leaving 10 bases between. Germline values: CDR1 KGHSH, CDR2 LQKENI. The CDR3 consists of 14 residues.

The rearrangement uses TRBV7-9 and TRBJ2-3; TRBD2 agrees at 7 bases. The CDR3 has 12 residues. CDR1 and CDR2 from the germline V gene are SEHNR and FQNEAQ (reference sequence). The V segment lost 11 bases and the J segment 4 bases; nucleotides outside the gene matches: 6. The chain's CDR3 is CAAPAGADTQYF. The DNA for the CDR3 is TGTGCCGCGCCCGCGGGAGCAGATACGCAGTATTTT. Supplemented by reference TRBV7-9 and TRBJ2-3, the full variable domain reads DTGVSQNPRHKITKRGQNVTFRCDPISEHNRLYWYRQTLGQGPEFLTYFQNEAQLEKSRLLSDRFSAERPKGSFSTLEIQRTEQGDSAMYLCAAPAGADTQYFGPGTRLTVL.

This chain links TRBV11-2 with TRBJ1-2; TRBD1 matches at 7 bases. The J segment lost 13 bases and the V segment lost 6 bases, leaving 17 bases of the junction unmatched. The CDR3 length is 14 residues. Germline CDR1 is SGHAT and CDR2 is FQNNGV. The DNA of the CDR3 is TGTGCCAGCAGTTCCGAGGGGACAGACTATGGATGCACCTTC. It specifies CASSSEGTDYGCTF.

The chain is built from TRBV3-1 (or the pseudogene TRBV3-2) and TRBJ2-1; 8 bases align to TRBD2. CDR1 and CDR2 (germline): LGHDT, YNNKEL (reference sequence). V lost 5 bases to trimming and J lost 4 bases; unmatched junction nucleotides: 10. The CDR3 runs 16 residues. Here the CDR3 reads CASSKPGTSSYNEQFF. For the CDR3, the DNA is TGTGCCAGCAGCAAACCCGGGACTAGTTCTTACAATGAGCAGTTCTTC.

In DNA form, the CDR3 reads TGCGCCAGCAGCTTAGACCGGGTTTGGGTCGAGCAGTACTTC. This translates into CASSLDRVWVEQYF. The J gene is TRBJ2-7, the V gene TRBV5-1; D is unresolved. There are 14 residues in the CDR3. From germline, CDR1 is SGHRS and CDR2 YFSETQ. The V end lost 2 bases, the J end lost 6 bases, and 15 bases lay between the germline ends.